This section outlines one T cell receptor (beta chain) sequence together with its context. What antigen it recognizes has not been identified. The junction differs from germline at one of its ends, possibly a read error. This record comes from a study of Graves' ophthalmopathy and Graves' hyperthyroidism listed by TCRdb under 2018. Regarding the study in general: Hyperthyroidism was defined as stable when no progression to ophthalmopathy occurred within 18 months of follow-up. TCR beta repertoire signatures were used to distinguish Graves' ophthalmopathy from Graves' hyperthyroidism and to predict progression to ophthalmopathy. The independent validation cohort included 20 or so hyperthyroidism patients plus 17 patients who later progressed from hyperthyroidism to ophthalmopathy. To explore V-J signatures that distinguish ophthalmopathy from hyperthyroidism, a discovery set of 100 patients was enrolled, made up of more than 40 with ophthalmopathy and around 57 with stable hyperthyroidism. In more than five hyperthyroidism patients, T-cell repertoires of thyroid tissue and blood were compared. Once sampling was done, hyperthyroidism patients were given methimazole at a starting dose of 30 mg daily, while ophthalmopathy patients were given high-dose intravenous methylprednisolone. In total, under 150 blood samples were TCR-sequenced: fewer than 50 ophthalmopathy, about 75 hyperthyroidism and approximately 17 hyperthyroidism-to-ophthalmopathy patients. Here is what the overall study found, with its caveats: In validation, the model predicted ophthalmopathy progression with less than 71% sensitivity and 72.22% specificity; roughly 11 predicted patients were CT-confirmed with GO in a median of approximately six months. No statistical method was used to set the sample size in advance, and the investigators knew which group each participant was assigned to. In cross-validation, the 13-signature model distinguished ophthalmopathy from stable hyperthyroidism with around 86% sensitivity and about 81% specificity, while in the test set the corresponding values were around 79% and 71%. Most expanded thyroid clonotypes with a frequency above 0.001 also appeared in blood, which suggests that blood repertoires may reflect the immune response in the thyroid.

TCR beta CDR3 regions were amplified from RNA transcripts for repertoire sequencing. HTBI primers and the Qiagen OneStep RT-PCR kit were used in a first-round RT-PCR, which was followed by a second-round multiplex PCR, size selection and purification. Libraries were sequenced on an Illumina HiSeq2000 using paired-end 100 bp reads. Regarding the original processing steps: SOAPnuke was used to process the reads, throwing out any read that had adapters, had uncalled bases, had a mean Phred below 15, or lacked an exact constant-primer or identifier match. COPE v1.2.5 was used to merge the high-quality paired reads. Each unique nucleotide sequence was defined as a clonotype, and clonotypes were aligned to IMGT TRB V, D and J references with MiTCR v1.1. The analysis was limited to V-J combinations with a frequency above 0.0001, which together covered 99% to 99.2% of the repertoires. For each V-J combination, a TCR clonal expansion and chaos score was defined as F50 clonal expansion divided by the chaos observed in the TCRdist matrix. Features were reduced by Welch's t-statistics and random forest to more than 10 V-J combinations, which fed a naive Bayes classifier. The Morisita-Horn index was used to measure how similar the thyroid and blood repertoires were. TCRdb took the public reads, trimmed them with fastp at Q25, ran MiXCR for clone calling and kept in-frame beta chains. Rows matching on CDR3 protein sequence are summarized as one entry with the most common DNA and genes. TCRdb, not the original authors, processed these V and J calls. The sample table records approximately 1.2 million distinct CDR3 sequences; about 38% of these occur just once. Clones ranked in the top ten supply around 10% of the sample.

The hyperthyroidism patients were 18 to 65 years old and newly diagnosed, with a disease duration of less than 2 months. Patients with other autoimmune diseases, uncontrolled infections, pregnancy or lactation were excluded from the study. Diagnosis was based on clinical symptoms, serum thyroxine, TRAb, thyroid ultrasound and orbital computed tomography. Total RNA was extracted using Trizol reagent, and RNA quality was checked on an Agilent 2100 Bioanalyzer. The germline V gene sets CDR1 to MDHEN and CDR2 to SYDVKM. From cysteine to phenylalanine, the CDR3 is 12 amino acids long. The only DNA kept is the CDR3, 36 bases in frame from the first base.

Sequenced input: peripheral blood or thyroid tissue (not recorded which). The rearranged segments are TRBV28 and TRBJ1-1, with no D gene named confidently. This clonotype was obtained from an adult man with Graves' hyperthyroidism. The CDR3 loop reads CGSNEGDTEAFF. The DNA sequence is TGTGGCAGCAACGAAGGTGACACTGAAGCTTTCTTT.